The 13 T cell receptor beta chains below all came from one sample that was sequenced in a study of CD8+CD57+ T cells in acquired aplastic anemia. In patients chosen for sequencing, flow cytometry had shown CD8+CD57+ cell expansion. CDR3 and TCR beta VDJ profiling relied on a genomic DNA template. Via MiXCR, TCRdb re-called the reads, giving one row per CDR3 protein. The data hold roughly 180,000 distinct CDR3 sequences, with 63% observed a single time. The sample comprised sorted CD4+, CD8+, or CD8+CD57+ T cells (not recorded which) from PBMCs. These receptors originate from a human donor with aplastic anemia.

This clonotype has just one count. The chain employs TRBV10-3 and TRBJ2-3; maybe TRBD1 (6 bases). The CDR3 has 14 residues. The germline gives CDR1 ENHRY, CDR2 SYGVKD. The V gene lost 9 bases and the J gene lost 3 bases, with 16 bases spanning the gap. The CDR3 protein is CAMGLGQTTDTQYF. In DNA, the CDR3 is TGTGCCATGGGCCTTGGACAGACGACAGATACGCAGTATTTT.

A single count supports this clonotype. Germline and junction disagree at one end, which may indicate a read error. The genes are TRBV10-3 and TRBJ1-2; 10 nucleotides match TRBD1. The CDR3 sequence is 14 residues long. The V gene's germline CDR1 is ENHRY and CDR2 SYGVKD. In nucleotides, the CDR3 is TGTGCCACCAGTGACCGGGACAGGGGCAATGGCTACACCTTC. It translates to CATSDRDRGNGYTF.

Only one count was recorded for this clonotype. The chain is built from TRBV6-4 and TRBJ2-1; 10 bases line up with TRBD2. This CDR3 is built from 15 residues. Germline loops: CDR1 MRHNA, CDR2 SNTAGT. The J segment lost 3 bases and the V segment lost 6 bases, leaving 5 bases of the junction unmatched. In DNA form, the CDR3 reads TGTGCCAGCAGGTCTAGCGGGGGCCGCTACAATGAGCAGTTCTTC. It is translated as CASRSSGGRYNEQFF.

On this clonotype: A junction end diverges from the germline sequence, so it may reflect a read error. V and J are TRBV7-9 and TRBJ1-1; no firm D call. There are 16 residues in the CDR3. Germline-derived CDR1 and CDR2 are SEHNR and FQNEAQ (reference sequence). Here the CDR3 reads CASSLGGRALNTEASF. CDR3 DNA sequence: TGTGCCAGCAGCTTGGGAGGGAGGGCACTGAACACTGAAGCTTCCTTT. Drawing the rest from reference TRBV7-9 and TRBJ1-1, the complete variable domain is DTGVSQNPRHKITKRGQNVTFRCDPISEHNRLYWYRQTLGQGPEFLTYFQNEAQLEKSRLLSDRFSAERPKGSFSTLEIQRTEQGDSAMYLCASSLGGRALNTEASFGQGTRLTVV.

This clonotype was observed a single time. The CDR3 bases are TGTGCCAGCAGCTGGCAGGGCTACACCGGGGAGCTGTTTTTT. It translates to CASSWQGYTGELFF. The V and J genes are TRBV7-9 and TRBJ2-2, with D possibly being TRBD1 (5 bases). Trimming cost V 4 bases and J 3 bases, with 9 bases left between them. The V gene's germline CDR1 is SEHNR and CDR2 FQNEAQ (reference sequence). CDR3 length equals 14 residues.

Here the CDR3 reads CATVPGVSYEQYF. CDR3 DNA: TGTGCCACCGTCCCGGGAGTATCCTACGAGCAGTACTTC. The rearrangement uses TRBV6-2 or TRBV6-3 and TRBJ2-7; a possible D gene is TRBD2 (6 bases). Trimming removed 10 bases at V and 1 base at J, with 14 bases between. The CDR3 loop spans 13 amino acids. Germline CDR1 MNHEY, CDR2 SVGEGT.

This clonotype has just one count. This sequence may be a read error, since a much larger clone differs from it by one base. The CDR3 bases are TGTGCCAGTAGTCCCTGGACTAGCGGGGGGGTTGGCACAGATACGCAGTATTTT. Encoded protein: CASSPWTSGGVGTDTQYF. The chain has TRBV19 and TRBJ2-3, with TRBD2 identical over 15 bases. The CDR3 extends over 18 amino acids. The V segment lost 5 bases and the J segment 1 base; nucleotides outside the gene matches: 7. Germline V gene lookup returns CDR1 LNHDA and CDR2 SQIVND (reference sequence).

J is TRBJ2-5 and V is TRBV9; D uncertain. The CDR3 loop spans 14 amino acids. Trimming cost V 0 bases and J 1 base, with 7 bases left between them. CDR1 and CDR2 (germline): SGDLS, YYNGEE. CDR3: CASSVASIQETQYF. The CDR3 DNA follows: TGTGCCAGCAGCGTAGCTTCGATCCAAGAGACCCAGTACTTC.

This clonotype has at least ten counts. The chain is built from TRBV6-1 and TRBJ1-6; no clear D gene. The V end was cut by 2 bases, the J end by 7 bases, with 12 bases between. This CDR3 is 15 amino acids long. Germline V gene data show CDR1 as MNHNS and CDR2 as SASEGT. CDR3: CASSESRGKNSPLHF. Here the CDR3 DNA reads TGTGCCAGCAGTGAAAGCCGGGGAAAAAATTCACCCCTCCACTTT.

The CDR3 loop is CAATGTKLNEQYF. The CDR3 bases are TGTGCCGCTACCGGGACCAAGCTGAACGAGCAGTACTTC. The rearrangement uses TRBV7-9 and TRBJ2-7, with D perhaps being TRBD1 or TRBD2 (5 bases each). The germline V and J ends were trimmed by 11 bases and 5 bases, with 19 bases remaining between them. The CDR3 loop spans 13 amino acids. CDR1 SEHNR and CDR2 FQNEAQ come from the germline V gene (reference sequence).

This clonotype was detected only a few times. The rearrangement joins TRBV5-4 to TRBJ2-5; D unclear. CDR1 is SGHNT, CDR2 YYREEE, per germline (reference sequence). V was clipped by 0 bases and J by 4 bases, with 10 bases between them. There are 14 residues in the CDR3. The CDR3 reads CASSLAASRETQYF. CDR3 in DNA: TGTGCCAGCAGCTTGGCCGCATCTAGAGAGACCCAGTACTTC.

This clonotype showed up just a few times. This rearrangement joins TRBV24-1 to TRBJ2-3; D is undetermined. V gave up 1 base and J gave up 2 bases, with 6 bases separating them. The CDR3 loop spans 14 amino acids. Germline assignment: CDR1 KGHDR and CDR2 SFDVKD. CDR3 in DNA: TGTGCCACCAGTGATTTTCGTTACACAGATACGCAGTATTTT. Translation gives CATSDFRYTDTQYF.

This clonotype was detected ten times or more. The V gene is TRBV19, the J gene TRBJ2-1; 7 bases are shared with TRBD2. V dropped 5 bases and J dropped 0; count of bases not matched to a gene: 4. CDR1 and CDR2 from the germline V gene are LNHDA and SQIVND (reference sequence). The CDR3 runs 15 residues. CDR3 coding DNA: TGTGCCAGTAGTTCCGGGGGGTCCTCCTACAATGAGCAGTTCTTC. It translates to CASSSGGSSYNEQFF. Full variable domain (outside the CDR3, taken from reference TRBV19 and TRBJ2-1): DGGITQSPKYLFRKEGQNVTLSCEQNLNHDAMYWYRQDPGQGLRLIYYSQIVNDFQKGDIAEGYSVSREKKESFPLTVTSAQKNPTAFYLCASSSGGSSYNEQFFGPGTRLTVL.